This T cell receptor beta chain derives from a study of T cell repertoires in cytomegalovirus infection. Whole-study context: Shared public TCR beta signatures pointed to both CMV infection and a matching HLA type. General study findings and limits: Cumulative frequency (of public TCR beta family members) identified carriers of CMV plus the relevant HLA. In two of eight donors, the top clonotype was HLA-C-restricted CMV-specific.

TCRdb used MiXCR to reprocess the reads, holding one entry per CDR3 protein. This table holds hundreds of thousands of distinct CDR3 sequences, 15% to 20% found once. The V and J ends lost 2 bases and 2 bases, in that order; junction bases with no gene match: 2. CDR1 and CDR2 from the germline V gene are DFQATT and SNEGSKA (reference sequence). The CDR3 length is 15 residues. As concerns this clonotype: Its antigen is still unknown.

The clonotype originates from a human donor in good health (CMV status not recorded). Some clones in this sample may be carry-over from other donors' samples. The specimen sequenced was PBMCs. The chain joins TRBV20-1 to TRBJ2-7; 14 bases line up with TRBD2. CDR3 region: CSARKGLAGAYEQYF. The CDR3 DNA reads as TGCAGTGCTAGAAAGGGACTAGCGGGAGCCTACGAGCAGTACTTC.